This T cell receptor beta chain was documented in a study of monozygotic twins with inflammatory bowel disease. Notes on the study in general: Varied immunosuppressive treatments among patients may have increased repertoire variability.

The CDR3 runs to 15 residues. The germline V gene has CDR1 MNHEY and CDR2 SMNVEV (reference sequence). On this clonotype: No antigen is known for it.

Each sample's cDNA came from eight separate reactions. TCRdb reanalyzed the 5' RACE reads, giving one entry per CDR3 protein sequence and no DNA. The sample totals some 400,000 distinct CDR3 sequences. The J gene is TRBJ1-2, the V gene TRBV27; the D call of TRBD1 rests on TCRdb alone, since no DNA is present to check it. The material sequenced was blood. This TCR derives from a human donor with ulcerative colitis or Crohn's disease, or a healthy co-twin of an affected twin (not recorded which). The CDR3 is CASSPWTGSEYGYTF.